This T cell receptor beta chain was sequenced during a study of blood T cell repertoires in COVID-19. Across the whole study: Collection of acute and convalescent COVID-19 samples took place in the United States, Italy and Spain.

This clone was recorded a few times. Germline assignment: CDR1 SGHAT and CDR2 FQNNGV. J lost 6 bases, V lost 1 base, and 8 bases had no gene match. The CDR3 runs 16 residues. Some clones are missing from TCRdb's copy, which holds only in-frame ones; the method was immunoSEQ multiplex PCR. The data hold 150,000 or so clones, with 77% observed a single time. The chain joins TRBV11-2 to TRBJ1-5, with 8 bases matching TRBD1. This receptor was obtained from a woman aged 45-65 years with active or convalescent COVID-19. Sequenced sample: peripheral blood. The CDR3 nucleotides read TGTGCCAGCAGCTTAGTCCCAGGGGGCAGGGGTCAGCCCCAGCATTTT. Translation: CASSLVPGGRGQPQHF.